This entry features one TCR beta chain sequence. Its antigen is currently unknown. Per the germline V gene, CDR1 is MDHEN and CDR2 is SYDVKM. Trimming removed 4 bases from V and 4 bases from J, with 10 bases in between. CDR3 length equals 14 residues. This sample is drawn from a study of T-cell memory formation after mild COVID-19. Study results and caveats: There was no confirmation that second-wave clones peaking on day 37 were SARS-CoV-2 specific. From day 15 to 85, contracting clones were balanced between CD4 and CD8, whereas later expanders leaned toward CD4+.

A single record per CDR3 protein comes from TCRdb applying MiXCR to the 5' RACE reads. The data hold about 400,000 distinct CDR3 sequences, with under 20% observed a single time. The receptor comes from a young man who had mild COVID-19 (a few samples of this study predate the infection). Cell type and time point are not known. This sequence joins TRBV28 and TRBJ1-4, with a tentative D call TRBD1 (6 bases). Sequences were obtained from PBMCs or a T cell subset sorted from them (not recorded which). CDR3 loop: CASSSGQSNEKLFF. The CDR3 DNA follows: TGTGCCAGCAGTTCCGGACAGAGTAATGAAAAACTGTTTTTT.